This entry lists 21 T cell receptor beta chains sequenced from one sample in a study of control samples from healthy donors and cancer patients. This table comes from immunoSEQ multiplex PCR, and its TCRdb copy is limited to in-frame clones, with some not included. The sample has 120,000 to 150,000 clones, around 90% seen once; the top ten hold approximately 11%. Sequencing was performed on blood. These receptors all stem from a man between 25 and 39 years old in good health.

This clone came up many times. The chain recombines TRBV19 with TRBJ1-3; a weak D match, TRBD1 (5 bases). The germline gives CDR1 LNHDA, CDR2 SQIVND (reference sequence). Trimming removed 3 bases from V and 2 bases from J, with 11 bases in between. The CDR3 runs 15 residues. DNA of the CDR3: TGTGCCAGTAGTATCGGGGGGACGCCTGGAAACACCATATATTTT. It codes for CASSIGGTPGNTIYF. The whole variable domain, remainder taken from reference TRBV19 and TRBJ1-3, is DGGITQSPKYLFRKEGQNVTLSCEQNLNHDAMYWYRQDPGQGLRLIYYSQIVNDFQKGDIAEGYSVSREKKESFPLTVTSAQKNPTAFYLCASSIGGTPGNTIYFGEGSWLTVV.

The rearrangement joins TRBV24-1 to TRBJ1-2, with 8 bases aligning to TRBD1. The CDR3 consists of 14 residues. In germline, CDR1 is KGHDR, CDR2 SFDVKD. With 12 bases clipped from V and 5 bases from J, the junction kept 13 bases outside the gene matches. The CDR3 DNA is TGTGCCTCAACGTCAGGGGGCGTCGGTTATGGCTACACCTTC. Encoded protein: CASTSGGVGYGYTF.

V and J are TRBV5-1 and TRBJ1-2, with no clear D. The CDR3 runs 14 residues. Germline V gene lookup returns CDR1 SGHRS and CDR2 YFSETQ. The V and J ends lost 5 bases and 0 bases respectively, with 11 bases between them. The CDR3 sequence: CASRTTETNYGYTF. The CDR3 nucleotides are TGCGCCAGCAGAACGACGGAGACTAACTATGGCTACACCTTC.

This clone is a singleton in its sample. This sequence joins TRBV5-5 and TRBJ2-2; unclear D gene. The germline V gene has CDR1 SGHKS and CDR2 YYEKEE (reference sequence). Trimming pared 2 bases from V and 1 base from J, leaving 6 bases between. The CDR3 totals 14 residues. CDR3 sequence: CASSFPGNTGELFF. The CDR3 DNA reads as TGTGCCAGCAGCTTTCCAGGGAACACCGGGGAGCTGTTTTTT. Together with reference TRBV5-5 and TRBJ2-2, the CDR3 gives the full variable domain: DAGVTQSPTHLIKTRGQQVTLRCSPISGHKSVSWYQQVLGQGPQFIFQYYEKEERGRGNFPDRFSARQFPNYSSELNVNALLLGDSALYLCASSFPGNTGELFFGEGSRLTVL.

CDR3 protein: CASRRTGNSYEQYF. For the CDR3, the DNA is TGTGCCAGCAGAAGGACGGGAAACTCCTACGAGCAGTACTTC. The chain combines TRBV11-2 with TRBJ2-7; a weak D match, TRBD2 (5 bases). V was shortened by 6 bases and J by 0 bases, with 12 bases between the two germline ends. CDR3 size: 14 residues. Germline loops: CDR1 SGHAT, CDR2 FQNNGV.

The chain carries TRBV7-6 and TRBJ2-5; 11 bases fit TRBD2. The germline gives CDR1 SGHVS, CDR2 FNYEAQ. V shed 3 bases and J 0 bases; nucleotides not matched to a gene: 9. The CDR3 runs to 18 residues. The CDR3 DNA sequence: TGTGCCAGCAGCTTTCTCGTAGCGGGAGGGCAAAACCAAGAGACCCAGTACTTC. Protein product: CASSFLVAGGQNQETQYF.

This chain uses TRBV5-4 with TRBJ1-4, with D tentatively TRBD1 (6 bases). The CDR3 loop spans 15 amino acids. Germline-derived CDR1 and CDR2 are SGHNT and YYREEE (reference sequence). V lost 1 base and J 3 bases, leaving 10 bases between the germline ends. DNA for the CDR3: TGTGCCAGCAGCTTGTCGGGGGCCCCTAATGAAAAACTGTTTTTT. It encodes CASSLSGAPNEKLFF.

The chain combines TRBV19 with TRBJ1-2; D is perhaps TRBD1 (6 bases). Germline values: CDR1 LNHDA, CDR2 SQIVND (reference sequence). V was trimmed by 8 bases and J by 2 bases, leaving 21 bases between them. The CDR3 is 16 residues long. CDR3 nucleotide sequence: TGTGCCAGTTACTACGACAGGCCGGGAGGGAACTATGGCTACACCTTC. This gives the protein CASYYDRPGGNYGYTF.

This clone was recorded once. The junction does not match germline at one end; this may be a read error. This sequence joins TRBV7-7 and TRBJ2-1, with D tentatively TRBD1 (5 bases). The CDR3 totals 13 residues. Germline V gene lookup returns CDR1 SSHAT and CDR2 FNYEAQ (reference sequence). Written as DNA, the CDR3 is TGTGCTAGCAGCTTAGACCAGGGCGGTGAGCAGTTCTTC. Amino acid sequence: CASSLDQGGEQFF.

The chain joins TRBV28 to TRBJ1-1, with D possibly matching TRBD1 (6 bases). Germline CDR1 reads MDHEN; CDR2 reads SYDVKM. The CDR3 runs 15 residues. The germline V and J ends were trimmed by 6 bases and 3 bases, with 17 bases remaining between them. CDR3: CASSFSDSGDTEAFF. CDR3 in DNA: TGTGCCAGCAGCTTCTCGGACAGCGGGGACACTGAAGCTTTCTTT. Variable domain in full (rest from reference TRBV28 and TRBJ1-1): DVKVTQSSRYLVKRTGEKVFLECVQDMDHENMFWYRQDPGLGLRLIYFSYDVKMKEKGDIPEGYSVSREKKERFSLILESASTNQTSMYLCASSFSDSGDTEAFFGQGTRLTVV.

The gene calls are TRBV19 and TRBJ2-2; no clear D gene. Trimming took off 3 bases at V and 1 base at J, with 6 bases between the two ends. The CDR3 extends over 14 amino acids. Germline CDR1 is LNHDA and CDR2 is SQIVND (reference sequence). The CDR3 DNA reads as TGTGCCAGTAGTATCCTGATGAACACCGGGGAGCTGTTTTTT. This encodes CASSILMNTGELFF.

V is TRBV30 and J is TRBJ1-1; the match to TRBD1 covers 8 bases. The CDR3 sequence is 13 residues long. After removal of 4 bases from V and 4 bases from J, the junction contained 5 bases not matched to a gene. Germline CDR1 is GTSNPN and CDR2 is SVGIG (reference sequence). The CDR3 bases are TGTGCCTGGACGAGGACAGGGAGCACTGAAGCTTTCTTT. Protein sequence: CAWTRTGSTEAFF.

The gene calls are TRBV28 and TRBJ1-4; tentatively, D is TRBD1 (6 bases). Germline V lookup: CDR1 MDHEN, CDR2 SYDVKM. The CDR3 has 17 residues. V was shortened by 6 bases and J by 4 bases, with 21 bases between the two germline ends. The CDR3 sequence is CASSPLRGVGGNEKLFF. The CDR3 DNA reads TGTGCCAGCAGCCCTTTGAGGGGGGTCGGTGGTAATGAAAAACTGTTTTTT.

The chain is built from TRBV2 and TRBJ1-2; D gene unclear. Per germline, CDR1 SNHLY and CDR2 FYNNEI. The CDR3 extends over 13 amino acids. V shed 1 base and J shed 5 bases, with 8 bases lying between them. For the CDR3, the DNA is TGTGCCAGCAGTGAAGACAGAACGTATGGCTACACCTTC. As protein: CASSEDRTYGYTF.

This sequence joins TRBV7-9 and TRBJ2-2, with D possibly matching TRBD2 (5 bases). The CDR3 has 12 residues. Germline CDR1 is SEHNR and CDR2 is FQNEAQ (reference sequence). V lost 4 bases and J lost 8, with 8 bases in between. This CDR3 reads CASSSSGGELFF. The CDR3 DNA follows: TGTGCCAGCAGCTCCAGCGGAGGGGAGCTGTTTTTT.

The chain has TRBV6-5 and TRBJ2-7, with 8 nucleotides matching TRBD1. CDR1 is MNHEY, CDR2 SVGAGI, per germline. Trimming took 0 bases from V and 6 from J; bases not matched to a gene: 4. There are 14 residues in the CDR3. The chain's CDR3 is CASSYSDRVSEQYF. CDR3 DNA: TGTGCCAGCAGTTACTCGGACAGGGTGAGCGAGCAGTACTTC.

This rearrangement joins TRBV7-3 to TRBJ1-5, with 8 bases aligning to TRBD1. The V and J ends lost 8 bases and 0 bases, in that order; junction bases with no gene match: 9. Germline V lookup: CDR1 SGHTA, CDR2 FQGTGA. The length of the CDR3 is 16 residues. The CDR3 region is CASGNRGVYSNQPQHF. The DNA of the CDR3 is TGTGCCAGCGGAAACAGGGGGGTTTATAGCAATCAGCCCCAGCATTTT.

The chain links TRBV2 to TRBJ2-2; 10 nucleotides agree with TRBD2. Trimming at V came to 6 bases and at J to 5 bases, leaving 6 bases not matched to a gene. In germline, CDR1 is SNHLY, CDR2 FYNNEI. The CDR3 spans 15 residues. CDR3 nucleotide sequence: TGTGCCAGCAGGGGGGGACTAGCGAGGACCGGGGAGCTGTTTTTT. Translation gives CASRGGLARTGELFF.

This chain joins TRBV27 and TRBJ1-5; D gene ambiguous. Germline values: CDR1 MNHEY, CDR2 SMNVEV (reference sequence). Trimming stripped 1 base from V and 0 bases from J, with 10 bases between. This CDR3 contains 16 residues. For the CDR3, the DNA is TGTGCCAGCAGTTTATACTGGCAGGTTAGCAATCAGCCCCAGCATTTT. It codes for CASSLYWQVSNQPQHF.

The rearrangement uses TRBV5-4 and TRBJ1-1; D perhaps matches TRBD1 (6 bases). The length of the CDR3 is 17 residues. The germline V gene has CDR1 SGHNT and CDR2 YYREEE (reference sequence). With 2 bases removed from V and 4 bases from J, the gap between germline ends came to 21 bases. The CDR3 here is CASSLPMGGRTSTEAFF. For the CDR3, the DNA is TGTGCCAGCAGCTTACCAATGGGGGGCCGGACGAGCACTGAAGCTTTCTTT.

The chain uses TRBV7-9 and TRBJ2-1, with a weak D call TRBD2 (6 bases). From germline, CDR1 is SEHNR and CDR2 FQNEAQ (reference sequence). This CDR3 has 14 amino acids. Trimming shortened V by 6 bases and J by 6 bases, and 15 bases separated the two germline ends. Here the CDR3 DNA reads TGTGCCAGCAGGGAGGGGTCCGTGGTCAATGAGCAGTTCTTC. It encodes CASREGSVVNEQFF.